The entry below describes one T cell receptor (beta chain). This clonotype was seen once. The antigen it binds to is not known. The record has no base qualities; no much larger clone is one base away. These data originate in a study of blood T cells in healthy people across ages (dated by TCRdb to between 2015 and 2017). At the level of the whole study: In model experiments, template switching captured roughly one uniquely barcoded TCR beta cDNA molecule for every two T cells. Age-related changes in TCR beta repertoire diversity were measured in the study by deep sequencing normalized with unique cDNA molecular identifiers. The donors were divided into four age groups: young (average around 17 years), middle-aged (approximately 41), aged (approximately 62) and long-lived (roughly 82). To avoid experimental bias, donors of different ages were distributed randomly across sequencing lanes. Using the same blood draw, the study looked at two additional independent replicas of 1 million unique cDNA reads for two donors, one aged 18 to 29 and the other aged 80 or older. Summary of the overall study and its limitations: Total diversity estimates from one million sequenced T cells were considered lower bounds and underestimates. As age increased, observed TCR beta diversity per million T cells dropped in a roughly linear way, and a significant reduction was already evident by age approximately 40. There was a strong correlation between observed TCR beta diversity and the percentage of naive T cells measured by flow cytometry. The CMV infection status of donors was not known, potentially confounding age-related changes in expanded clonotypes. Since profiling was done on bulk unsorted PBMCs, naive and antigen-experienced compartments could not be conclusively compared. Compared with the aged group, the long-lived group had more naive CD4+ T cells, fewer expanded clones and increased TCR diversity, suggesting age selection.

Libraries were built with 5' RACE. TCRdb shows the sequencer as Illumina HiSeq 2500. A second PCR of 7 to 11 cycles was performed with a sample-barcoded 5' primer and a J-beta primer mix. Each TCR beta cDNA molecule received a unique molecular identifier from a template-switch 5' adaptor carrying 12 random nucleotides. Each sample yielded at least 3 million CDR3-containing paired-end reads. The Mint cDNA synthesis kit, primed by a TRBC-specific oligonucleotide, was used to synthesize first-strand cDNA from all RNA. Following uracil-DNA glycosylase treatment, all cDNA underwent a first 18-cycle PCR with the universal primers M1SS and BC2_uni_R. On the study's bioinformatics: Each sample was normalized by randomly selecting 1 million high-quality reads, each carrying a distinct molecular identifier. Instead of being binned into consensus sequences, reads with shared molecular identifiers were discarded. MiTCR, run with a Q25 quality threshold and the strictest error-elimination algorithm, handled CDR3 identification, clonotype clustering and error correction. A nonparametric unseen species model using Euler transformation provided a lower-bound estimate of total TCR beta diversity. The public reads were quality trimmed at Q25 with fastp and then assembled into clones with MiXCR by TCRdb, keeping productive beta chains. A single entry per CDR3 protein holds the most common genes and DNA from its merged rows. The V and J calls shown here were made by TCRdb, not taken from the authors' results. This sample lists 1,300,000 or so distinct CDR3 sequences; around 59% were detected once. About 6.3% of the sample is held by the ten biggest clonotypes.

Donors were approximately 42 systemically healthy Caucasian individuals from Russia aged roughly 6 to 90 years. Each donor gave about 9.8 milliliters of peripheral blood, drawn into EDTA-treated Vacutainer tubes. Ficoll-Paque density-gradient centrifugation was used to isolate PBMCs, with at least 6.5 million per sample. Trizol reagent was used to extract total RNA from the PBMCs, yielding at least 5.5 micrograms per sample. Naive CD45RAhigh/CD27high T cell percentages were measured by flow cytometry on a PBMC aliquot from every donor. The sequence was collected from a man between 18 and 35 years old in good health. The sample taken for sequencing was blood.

The nucleotides read TGTGCCAGCAGCGCTTACAGGGAGAACACCGGGGAGCTGTTTTTT. Its coded protein is CASSAYRENTGELFF. This sequence uses TRBV14 and TRBJ2-2; perhaps TRBD1 is the D gene, with 6 bases matching. The CDR3, cysteine through phenylalanine, is 15 amino acids long. Only the CDR3 DNA stays, 45 bases, in frame from base 1. CDR1 SGHDN and CDR2 FVKESK were looked up in the germline V gene. V loses 5 bases, J loses 1 base, and the germline ends lie 11 bases apart.